These 8 T cell receptor beta chains share one sample of origin, sequenced in a study of graft-versus-host responses after intestinal transplantation. No cognate antigen is known for these TCRs. Sequencing was performed with immunoSEQ multiplex PCR; in TCRdb, only in-frame clones are kept and a portion is missing. The sample has 100,000 to 140,000 clones, approximately 88% seen once; the top ten hold around 0.76%. The source material was unstimulated CD4+ T cells sorted from spleen or lymph node cells, sampled before transplant. These receptors all stem from a human donor who was the organ donor for an intestinal transplant.

The chain joins TRBV28 to TRBJ1-2; possible D gene TRBD1, 5 bases. CDR3 length: 14 amino acids. The germline V and J ends were trimmed by 3 bases and 4 bases, with 12 bases remaining between them. In germline, CDR1 is MDHEN, CDR2 SYDVKM. In DNA, the CDR3 is TGTGCCAGCAGTTTCGCAGGGACCCTCTATGGCTACACCTTC. Translated: CASSFAGTLYGYTF.

The J gene is TRBJ1-4, the V gene TRBV27; no clear D. The germline V and J ends were trimmed by 6 bases and 6 bases, with 11 bases remaining between them. The CDR3 runs 13 residues. Germline V gives CDR1 MNHEY, CDR2 SMNVEV (reference sequence). CDR3 region: CASRDGLHEKLFF. CDR3 DNA sequence: TGTGCCAGCAGGGACGGACTCCATGAAAAACTGTTTTTT.

V gene TRBV7-9 combines with J gene TRBJ2-6; D remains unclear. With 1 base removed from V and 3 bases from J, the gap between germline ends came to 10 bases. The CDR3 has 16 amino acids. Germline CDR1 reads SEHNR; CDR2 reads FQNEAQ (reference sequence). CDR3 nucleotides: TGTGCCAGCAGCTTAGGTCAACCGGGTGGGGCCAACGTCCTGACTTTC. Translating gives CASSLGQPGGANVLTF. Looking up the rest from reference TRBV7-9 and TRBJ2-6 gives the full variable domain: DTGVSQNPRHKITKRGQNVTFRCDPISEHNRLYWYRQTLGQGPEFLTYFQNEAQLEKSRLLSDRFSAERPKGSFSTLEIQRTEQGDSAMYLCASSLGQPGGANVLTFGAGSRLTVL.

The chain joins TRBV7-3 to TRBJ2-2; D possibly corresponds to TRBD2 (6 bases). This CDR3 contains 16 residues. With 0 bases removed from V and 2 bases from J, the gap between germline ends came to 10 bases. Germline values: CDR1 SGHTA, CDR2 FQGTGA. This CDR3 is CASSLTTSYNTGELFF. In DNA form, the CDR3 reads TGTGCCAGCAGCTTAACTACTAGCTACAACACCGGGGAGCTGTTTTTT. Drawing the rest from reference TRBV7-3 and TRBJ2-2, the complete variable domain is GAGVSQTPSNKVTEKGKYVELRCDPISGHTALYWYRQSLGQGPEFLIYFQGTGAADDSGLPNDRFFAVRPEGSVSTLKIQRTERGDSAVYLCASSLTTSYNTGELFFGEGSRLTVL.

In regard to this clone: The sample carries other DNA sequences with the same CDR3. The V and J genes are TRBV19 and TRBJ2-5; D possibly matches TRBD1 or TRBD2 (5 bases each). Trimming left V 10 bases short and J 5 bases short, with 26 bases between. This CDR3 spans 16 amino acids. Germline V gene sequence: CDR1 LNHDA, CDR2 SQIVND (reference sequence). CDR3 nucleotides: TGTGCCACAGGTGGGGGTAGCCGTGGGCAACAGGAGACCCAGTACTTC. Translating gives CATGGGSRGQQETQYF.

V usage is TRBV19 and J usage is TRBJ2-7; D remains ambiguous. Germline CDR1 LNHDA, CDR2 SQIVND (reference sequence). The CDR3 runs 14 residues. V lost 3 bases and J 2 bases, leaving 11 bases between the germline ends. CDR3 bases: TGTGCCAGTAGTATGGGCAGGCACACCTACGAGCAGTACTTC. It yields the protein CASSMGRHTYEQYF.

The chain employs TRBV18 and TRBJ1-3; 8 bases agree with TRBD1. CDR1 is KGHSH and CDR2 is LQKENI in the germline V gene. V was pared by 3 bases and J by 4 bases, with 17 bases of the junction left unmatched. The CDR3 has 19 amino acids. The CDR3: CASSPLPPQGVSEGNTIYF. CDR3 in DNA: TGTGCCAGCTCACCCTTACCCCCACAGGGGGTAAGTGAGGGAAACACCATATATTTT.

This clone was seen once. The rearrangement uses TRBV10-1 and TRBJ2-7; either TRBD1 or TRBD2 may fit D (6 bases each). From germline, CDR1 is WNHNN and CDR2 SYGVQD (reference sequence). CDR3 length equals 15 residues. V shed 3 bases and J shed 3 bases, with 15 bases lying between them. The chain's CDR3 is CASSDLGGSRYEQYF. The CDR3 DNA follows: TGCGCCAGCAGTGACCTCGGGGGCTCTCGCTACGAGCAGTACTTC.